This T cell receptor (beta chain) appears in the sequencing data of a study of identical twins. Overall study results and limits: Invariant T cells like MAIT and iNKT could partly confound the zero-insertion analyses. It was cross-sectional statistical analysis, not following the same donors, that the conclusions relied on. Less excess twin sharing appeared in beta out-of-frame sequences.

All of the donors were Caucasians in good health. Points on this clonotype: Its antigen is unidentified.

TCRdb itself ran the 5' RACE reads through MiXCR, one entry per CDR3 protein. This table has some 900,000 distinct CDR3 sequences, approximately 13% appearing once. These same data were also listed under a study on yellow fever vaccine responses in identical twins.

Source material: PBMCs. This sequence originates from a woman under 30 in good health.

This CDR3 is CASSLVQGASPGAFF. The CDR3 region has the DNA TGTGCCAGCAGTTTAGTACAGGGGGCGTCCCCCGGAGCTTTCTTT. The chain employs TRBV28 and TRBJ1-1, with 9 nucleotides matching TRBD1. Germline CDR1 MDHEN, CDR2 SYDVKM. The CDR3 has 15 amino acids. Trimming removed 2 bases from V and 10 bases from J; junction bases left unmatched: 11.